This T cell receptor (beta chain) was recorded in a study of cytomegalovirus exposure and HLA in healthy donors. As regards this clone: What it recognizes is unknown.

Broader study findings: A later analysis found most CMV-associated TCR beta chains apparently HLA-restricted. Analyses of presence and absence presupposed an approximately uniform sequencing depth across donors. Reported findings show TCR beta sequences accurately forecast HLA-A and HLA-B alleles in most subjects. A classifier reportedly called cytomegalovirus status with high sensitivity and specificity.

The study ran its PCR with 60 Vbeta and 13 Jbeta primers. Libraries were prepared by immunoSEQ multiplex PCR; TCRdb keeps only in-frame clonotypes and omits some of them. The profile shows 220,000 or so clones, more than 65% of them singletons. The CDR3 contains 17 residues. V lost 0 bases and J lost 10; bases outside the gene matches: 12. In germline, CDR1 is SGDLS, CDR2 YYNGEE. V is TRBV9 and J is TRBJ2-1; 11 bases align to TRBD2. The sequence derives from a middle-aged man in good health and CMV-seronegative. The sequenced sample was PBMCs. The CDR3 region is CASSVVVGGLAEREQFF. CDR3 bases: TGTGCCAGCAGCGTAGTCGTAGGGGGACTAGCGGAAAGGGAGCAGTTCTTC.